The 29 T cell receptor beta chains below come from one sample, sequenced in a study of blood T cells in healthy people across ages. A second 7 to 11 cycle PCR used barcoded and J-beta primers. TCRdb redid the calling of the 5' RACE reads with MiXCR, one entry per CDR3 protein. The sample shows about 1,500,000 distinct CDR3 sequences, 25% to 30% of them seen only once. Sample: blood. The receptors were gathered from a woman aged 25 to 45 in good health.

The V and J genes are TRBV4-1 and TRBJ2-1; D gene unclear. CDR3 length: 16 amino acids. Trimming cost V 0 bases and J 4 bases, with 13 bases left between them. From germline, CDR1 is MGHRA and CDR2 YSYEKL. CDR3 residues: CASSQDPRWGYNEQFF. Here the CDR3 DNA reads TGCGCCAGCAGCCAAGATCCGCGGTGGGGTTACAATGAGCAGTTCTTC.

This clonotype has only a few counts. The junction shows a germline mismatch at one end, possibly a read error. The V call is TRBV5-1, the J call TRBJ2-7; TRBD1 agrees at 9 bases. CDR1 is SGHRS and CDR2 is YFSETQ in the germline V gene. The CDR3 loop spans 16 amino acids. CDR3 nucleotide sequence: TGCGCCGGCAGCTTGGGGTCCCTGGGACAGGGCTACGAGCAGTACTTC. Encoded protein: CAGSLGSLGQGYEQYF. Looking up the rest from reference TRBV5-1 and TRBJ2-7 gives the full variable domain: KAGVTQTPRYLIKTRGQQVTLSCSPISGHRSVSWYQQTPGQGLQFLFEYFSETQRNKGNFPGRFSGRQFSNSRSEMNVSTLELGDSALYLCAGSLGSLGQGYEQYFGPGTRLTVT.

The V and J genes are TRBV20-1 and TRBJ1-2; no clear D gene. The CDR3 runs 12 residues. Trimming took 2 bases from V and 4 from J, leaving 8 bases between them. Per germline, CDR1 DFQATT and CDR2 SNEGSKA (reference sequence). The chain's CDR3 is CSARHRGYGYTF. CDR3 coding DNA: TGCAGTGCTAGACACCGAGGCTATGGCTACACCTTC.

This clonotype was seen a few times. The chain employs TRBV7-2 and TRBJ2-3, with D unresolved. The CDR3 is made up of 15 amino acids. The germline CDR1 and CDR2 sequences are SGHTA and FQGNSA. V shed 2 bases and J shed 2 bases, with 11 bases lying between them. CDR3 nucleotide sequence: TGTGCCAGCAGCTTATGGAAAAGTTCCACAGATACGCAGTATTTT. Translation gives CASSLWKSSTDTQYF.

This clonotype was found a few times. The chain is built from TRBV5-5 and TRBJ1-2, with 7 bases lining up with TRBD1. The V segment lost 0 bases and the J segment 7 bases; nucleotides outside the gene matches: 3. The CDR3 covers 13 residues. Germline V lookup: CDR1 SGHKS, CDR2 YYEKEE (reference sequence). This CDR3 is CASSLDRGCGYTF. As DNA, the CDR3 is TGTGCCAGCAGCTTGGACAGGGGCTGTGGCTACACCTTC.

The V and J genes are TRBV7-2 and TRBJ2-2, with TRBD2 matching over 9 bases. The germline V gene encodes CDR1 SGHTA and CDR2 FQGNSA. CDR3 length: 16 amino acids. J lost 4 bases, V lost 1 base, and 4 bases had no gene match. The CDR3 spells CASSLGLAGLTGELFF. The DNA for the CDR3 is TGTGCCAGCAGCTTAGGCCTAGCGGGGCTCACCGGGGAGCTGTTTTTT.

This clonotype was found a few times. Its ends do not fully match the called genes, so a read error is possible. The V and J genes are TRBV29-1 and TRBJ1-4; TRBD1 matches 10 bases. CDR3 size: 14 residues. CDR1 and CDR2 (germline): SQVTM, ANQGSEA. CDR3 protein: CSVGTGGTNEKRFF. The CDR3 DNA sequence: TGCAGCGTTGGGACAGGGGGTACTAATGAAAAACGGTTTTTT.

This clonotype was observed at least ten times. The chain recombines TRBV29-1 with TRBJ1-1; no reliable D call. The CDR3 is 9 amino acids. Germline loops: CDR1 SQVTM, CDR2 ANQGSEA. Trimming pared 3 bases from V and 4 bases from J, leaving 0 bases between. The DNA of the CDR3 is TGCAGCGTTGACACTGAAGCTTTCTTT. This codes for CSVDTEAFF.

Remarks on this clonotype: The junction departs from germline at one end; a sequencing error may be responsible. This sequence joins TRBV29-1 and TRBJ2-3; TRBD1 might be the D (6 bases). The CDR3 has 13 amino acids. The germline gives CDR1 SQVTM, CDR2 ANQGSEA. The CDR3 coding sequence is TGCAGCGTTGAGTGGGACATCACAGATATGCAGTATTTT. Protein sequence: CSVEWDITDMQYF.

DNA for the CDR3: TGTGCCAGCAGCCACTGGAATGGGACACCTACCTACGAGCAGTACTTC. Translated: CASSHWNGTPTYEQYF. The V call is TRBV14, the J call TRBJ2-7; TRBD1 might be the D (6 bases). Germline assignment: CDR1 SGHDN and CDR2 FVKESK. V was clipped by 3 bases and J by 2 bases, with 17 bases between them. The CDR3 covers 16 residues.

Details on this clonotype: The junction and the germline gene differ at one end; a read error may be behind it. This chain connects TRBV5-1 to TRBJ2-1; the D gene is possibly TRBD1 (5 bases). Germline V CDR1 and CDR2: SGHRS, YFSETQ. The CDR3 consists of 14 residues. The CDR3: CASSLGQPANAQFF. CDR3 DNA: TGCGCCAGCAGCTTGGGACAGCCCGCTAATGCGCAGTTCTTC.

This clonotype was picked up a small number of times. One end of the junction varies from germline; a read error may be responsible. V gene TRBV12-3 or TRBV12-4 combines with J gene TRBJ1-4; no clear D gene. CDR3 size: 16 residues. As DNA, the CDR3 is TGTGCCAGCAGTTTAGGGAGGGTTGGAGATAATGAAAAGCTGTTTTTT. Amino acids: CASSLGRVGDNEKLFF.

In this sample, this clonotype turned up a few times. V is TRBV7-9 and J is TRBJ1-2, with a weak D call TRBD1 (6 bases). The CDR3 consists of 15 residues. Trimming cost V 4 bases and J 4 bases, with 16 bases left between them. CDR1 and CDR2 (germline): SEHNR, FQNEAQ (reference sequence). As DNA, the CDR3 is TGTGCCAGCAGCTCCCTCGGGGGCTTTAGCTATGGCTACACCTTC. It is translated as CASSSLGGFSYGYTF.

The sample holds a few counts of this clonotype. The gene calls are TRBV18 and TRBJ2-3; 8 positions match TRBD2. This CDR3 is built from 13 residues. The junction had 6 bases not matched to a gene; V was cut back by 8 bases and J by 5 bases. CDR1 is KGHSH and CDR2 is LQKENI in the germline V gene. In DNA, the CDR3 is TGTGCCAGCGTCGGCGGGGGGAGAGATACGCAGTATTTT. Translation: CASVGGGRDTQYF.

This clonotype has more than one count but fewer than ten. The V gene is TRBV5-1, the J gene TRBJ2-7; 9 nucleotides line up with TRBD1. Germline V gene data show CDR1 as SGHRS and CDR2 as YFSETQ. The CDR3 is 16 amino acids. Losses at the gene ends were 4 bases for V and 0 bases for J; bases not matched to a gene: 8. In DNA, the CDR3 is TGCGCCAGCAGCCGGGCACAGGGGGCGAGCTCCTACGAGCAGTACTTC. Encoded protein: CASSRAQGASSYEQYF.

There are a few counts of this clonotype. The J gene is TRBJ2-7, the V gene TRBV20-1; 9 nucleotides match TRBD1. With 5 bases clipped from V and 0 bases from J, the junction kept 5 bases outside the gene matches. This CDR3 is 14 amino acids long. Germline-derived CDR1 and CDR2 are DFQATT and SNEGSKA (reference sequence). CDR3 in DNA: TGCAGTGCTGAGAACAGGGGGCCCTCCTACGAGCAGTACTTC. Translation gives CSAENRGPSYEQYF.

Remarks on this clonotype: This may be a read error, as it is one base from a much larger clone. This chain connects TRBV4-3 to TRBJ2-7; 7 bases match TRBD1. After removal of 6 bases from V and 6 bases from J, the junction contained 8 bases not matched to a gene. Germline V gives CDR1 LGHNA, CDR2 YSLEER. The CDR3 is 13 residues long. CDR3 nucleotides: TGCGCCAGCAGTCCGACAGGGTACCGCGAGCAGTACTTC. Protein sequence: CASSPTGYREQYF.

The V and J genes are TRBV2 and TRBJ2-1; 8 nucleotides line up with TRBD2. V gave up 4 bases and J gave up 1 base; unmatched junction bases: 9. This CDR3 is 17 amino acids long. Germline assignment: CDR1 SNHLY and CDR2 FYNNEI. CDR3 protein: CASSGPGGVGSYNEQFF. The CDR3 DNA sequence: TGTGCCAGCAGTGGACCCGGGGGGGTTGGGTCCTACAATGAGCAGTTCTTC.

This chain links TRBV18 with TRBJ2-7; the match to TRBD1 covers 8 bases. Losses at the gene ends were 5 bases for V and 2 bases for J; bases not matched to a gene: 11. The germline V gene encodes CDR1 KGHSH and CDR2 LQKENI. The length of the CDR3 is 16 residues. Written as DNA, the CDR3 is TGTGCCAGCTCAGCAGGGGGCCGAGGGCCAACCTACGAGCAGTACTTC. Amino acid sequence: CASSAGGRGPTYEQYF.

The sample holds many counts of this clonotype. V usage is TRBV9 and J usage is TRBJ2-1, with a weak D call TRBD2 (6 bases). V was shortened by 0 bases and J by 2 bases, with 9 bases between the two germline ends. The CDR3 is made up of 15 amino acids. Germline lookup yields CDR1 SGDLS and CDR2 YYNGEE. CDR3 loop: CASSVGEAPYNEQFF. The DNA for the CDR3 is TGTGCCAGCAGCGTAGGGGAGGCCCCCTACAATGAGCAGTTCTTC.

This clonotype occurred a few times. This sequence joins TRBV5-1 and TRBJ2-1; 13 bases match TRBD2. The tail of the sequence fits TRBJ2-7 better, so the J call may be wrong. Germline CDR1 SGHRS, CDR2 YFSETQ. This CDR3 spans 17 amino acids. The CDR3 sequence: CASSWGSGTSGNNEQYF. CDR3 coding DNA: TGCGCCAGCAGCTGGGGGTCCGGGACTAGCGGGAACAATGAGCAGTACTTC.

Of note for this clonotype: Compared with germline, one end of the junction differs, possibly owing to a read error. CDR3 loop: CSATDRADEQYF. The DNA of the CDR3 is TGCAGCGCTACGGACAGGGCCGACGAGCAGTACTTC. The chain couples TRBV20-1 to TRBJ2-4; 8 nucleotides align to TRBD1. Near its end, the DNA agrees better with TRBJ2-7, so the J call may be wrong. From germline, CDR1 is DFQATT and CDR2 SNEGSKA (reference sequence). The CDR3 contains 12 residues.

This clonotype was recorded a few times. The V and J genes are TRBV12-3 or TRBV12-4 and TRBJ2-1; D is perhaps TRBD2 (5 bases). V lost 3 bases, J lost 4 bases, and 34 bases lay in between. The CDR3 loop spans 22 amino acids. In DNA, the CDR3 is TGTGCCAGCAGTTTTGTCGGGGTAAACCTTAATCCCCAGCGTACAAGATACAATGAGCAGTTCTTC. Residues: CASSFVGVNLNPQRTRYNEQFF.

This clonotype was counted many times. CDR3 protein: CASSQASEQYF. CDR3 nucleotides: TGTGCCAGCAGCCAAGCTTCCGAGCAGTACTTC. The chain uses TRBV3-1 and TRBJ2-7; D ambiguous. Germline CDR1 and CDR2: LGHDT and YNNKEL (reference sequence). CDR3 length equals 11 residues. Trimming left V 1 base short and J 6 bases short, with 4 bases between.

The chain uses TRBV12-3 or TRBV12-4 and TRBJ1-1; the D is unclear. This CDR3 is built from 14 residues. V was pared by 7 bases and J by 0 bases, with 12 bases between. CDR3 DNA: TGTGCCAGCAAACCGGTCGGAGTGAACACTGAAGCTTTCTTT. It specifies CASKPVGVNTEAFF.

As for this clonotype: Its ends do not fully match the called genes, so a read error is possible. CDR3 sequence reads: CASSDVGYEQNF. CDR3 nucleotides: TGTGCCAGCAGTGACGTGGGCTACGAGCAGAACTTC. The chain employs TRBV2 and TRBJ2-7; D is unclear. The CDR3 is made up of 12 amino acids. CDR1 SNHLY and CDR2 FYNNEI come from the germline V gene.

This clonotype was seen many times. The chain couples TRBV7-3 to TRBJ2-1, with D perhaps TRBD1 (5 bases). The CDR3 covers 12 residues. CDR1 and CDR2 from the germline V gene are SGHTA and FQGTGA. With 1 base removed from V and 9 bases from J, the gap between germline ends came to 7 bases. The CDR3 DNA reads TGTGCCAGCAGCTTAATTGGGGCTGAGCAGTTCTTC. Translation gives CASSLIGAEQFF. The full variable domain, completed using reference TRBV7-3 and TRBJ2-1, is GAGVSQTPSNKVTEKGKYVELRCDPISGHTALYWYRQSLGQGPEFLIYFQGTGAADDSGLPNDRFFAVRPEGSVSTLKIQRTERGDSAVYLCASSLIGAEQFFGPGTRLTVL.

The V and J genes are TRBV7-9 and TRBJ2-7; D call uncertain. The CDR3 is 14 residues long. Deletions cut 3 bases from V and 2 bases from J, with 11 bases between. From germline, CDR1 is SEHNR and CDR2 FQNEAQ (reference sequence). Here the CDR3 reads CASSFTLTPYEQYF. The CDR3 nucleotides read TGTGCCAGCAGCTTCACTCTAACCCCCTACGAGCAGTACTTC.

This clonotype was seen a few times. The V gene is TRBV3-1, the J gene TRBJ2-1; no clear D gene. The CDR3 has 13 amino acids. The V end was cut by 7 bases, the J end by 6 bases, with 13 bases between. Germline CDR1 and CDR2: LGHDT and YNNKEL (reference sequence). Written as DNA, the CDR3 is TGTGCCAGCACCTCAATTTCGGGCAATGAGCAGTTCTTC. This codes for CASTSISGNEQFF.